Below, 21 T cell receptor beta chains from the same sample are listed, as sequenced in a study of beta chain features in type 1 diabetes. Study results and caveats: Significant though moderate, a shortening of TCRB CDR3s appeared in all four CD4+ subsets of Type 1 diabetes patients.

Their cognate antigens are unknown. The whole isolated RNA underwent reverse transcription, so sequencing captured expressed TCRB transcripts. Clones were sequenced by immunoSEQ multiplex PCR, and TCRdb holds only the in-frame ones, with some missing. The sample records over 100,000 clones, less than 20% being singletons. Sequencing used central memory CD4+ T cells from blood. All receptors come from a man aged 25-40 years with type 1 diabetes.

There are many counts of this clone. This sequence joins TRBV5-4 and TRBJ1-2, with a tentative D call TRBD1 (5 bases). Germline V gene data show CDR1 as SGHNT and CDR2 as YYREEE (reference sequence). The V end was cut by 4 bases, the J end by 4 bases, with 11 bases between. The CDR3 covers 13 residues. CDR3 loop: CASSKTEIYGYTF. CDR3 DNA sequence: TGTGCCAGCAGCAAGACAGAGATCTATGGCTACACCTTC.

This CDR3 is CATSRDLDRLGNTIYF. In DNA form, the CDR3 reads TGTGCCACCAGCAGAGATTTGGACAGGCTTGGAAACACCATATATTTT. The chain carries TRBV15 and TRBJ1-3; 7 nucleotides align to TRBD1. The CDR3 spans 16 residues. Looked up from germline, CDR1 is LNHNV and CDR2 is YYDKDF (reference sequence). J gave up 3 bases and V 0 bases, and 5 bases lay outside the gene matches.

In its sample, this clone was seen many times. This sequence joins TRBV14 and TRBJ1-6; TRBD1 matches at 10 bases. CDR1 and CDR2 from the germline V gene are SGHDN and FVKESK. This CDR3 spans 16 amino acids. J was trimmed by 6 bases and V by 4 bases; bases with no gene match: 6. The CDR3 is CASSPTTGGLNSPLHF. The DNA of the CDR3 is TGTGCCAGCAGCCCTACGACAGGGGGCCTTAATTCACCCCTCCACTTT.

The CDR3 sequence is CASSPGTGNTGELFF. The DNA for the CDR3 is TGTGCCAGCAGCCCCGGGACAGGGAACACCGGGGAGCTGTTTTTT. The chain links TRBV6-5 to TRBJ2-2; 8 nucleotides match TRBD1. J gave up 1 base and V 6 bases, and 4 bases lay outside the gene matches. Germline V gives CDR1 MNHEY, CDR2 SVGAGI. This CDR3 is 15 amino acids long.

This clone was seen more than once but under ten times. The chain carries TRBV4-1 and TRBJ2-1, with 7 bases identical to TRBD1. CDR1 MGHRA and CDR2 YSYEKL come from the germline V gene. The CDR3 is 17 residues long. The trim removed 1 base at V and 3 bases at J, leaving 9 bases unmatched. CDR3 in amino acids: CASSQGGLGTVYNEQFF. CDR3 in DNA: TGCGCCAGCAGCCAAGGAGGGCTGGGGACAGTCTACAATGAGCAGTTCTTC.

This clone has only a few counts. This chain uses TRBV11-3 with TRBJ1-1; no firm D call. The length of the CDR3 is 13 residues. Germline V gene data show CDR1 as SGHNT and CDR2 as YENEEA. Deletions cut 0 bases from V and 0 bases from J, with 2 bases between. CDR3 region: CASSLEVNTEAFF. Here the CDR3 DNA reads TGTGCCAGCAGCTTAGAAGTGAACACTGAAGCTTTCTTT.

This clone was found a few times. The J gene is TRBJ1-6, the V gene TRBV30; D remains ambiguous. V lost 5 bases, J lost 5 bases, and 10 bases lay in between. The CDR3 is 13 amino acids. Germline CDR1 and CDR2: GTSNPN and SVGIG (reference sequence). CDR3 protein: CAWGSFDNSPLHF. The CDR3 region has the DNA TGTGCCTGGGGGAGTTTCGATAATTCACCCCTCCACTTT.

The CDR3 loop reads CASRPRPTYNEQFF. In DNA, the CDR3 is TGTGCCAGCAGGCCCCGTCCTACCTACAATGAGCAGTTCTTC. The chain links TRBV2 to TRBJ2-1; D gene ambiguous. CDR1 SNHLY and CDR2 FYNNEI come from the germline V gene. V was cut by 6 bases and J by 2 bases, with 11 bases left in between. The CDR3 is 14 residues long.

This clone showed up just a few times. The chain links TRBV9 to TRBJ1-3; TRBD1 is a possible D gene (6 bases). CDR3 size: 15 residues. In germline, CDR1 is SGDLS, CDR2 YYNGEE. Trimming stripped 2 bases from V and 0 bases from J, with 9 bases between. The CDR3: CASSVDSYSGNTIYF. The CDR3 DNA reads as TGTGCCAGCAGCGTGGACAGCTACTCTGGAAACACCATATATTTT. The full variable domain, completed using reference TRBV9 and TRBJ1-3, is DSGVTQTPKHLITATGQRVTLRCSPRSGDLSVYWYQQSLDQGLQFLIQYYNGEERAKGNILERFSAQQFPDLHSELNLSSLELGDSALYFCASSVDSYSGNTIYFGEGSWLTVV.

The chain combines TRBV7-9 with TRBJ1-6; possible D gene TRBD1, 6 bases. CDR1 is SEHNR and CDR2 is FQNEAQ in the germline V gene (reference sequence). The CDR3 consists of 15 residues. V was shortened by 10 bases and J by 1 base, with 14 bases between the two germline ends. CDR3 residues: CATEGGSSYNSPLHF. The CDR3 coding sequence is TGTGCCACCGAAGGGGGTAGTTCCTATAATTCACCCCTCCACTTT.

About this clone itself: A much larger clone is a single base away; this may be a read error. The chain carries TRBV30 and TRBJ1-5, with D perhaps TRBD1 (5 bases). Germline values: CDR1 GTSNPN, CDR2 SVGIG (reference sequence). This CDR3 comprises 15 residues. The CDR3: CACSAPGPPNQPQHF. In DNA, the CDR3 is TGTGCCTGTAGTGCGCCGGGACCCCCGAATCAGCCCCAGCATTTT.

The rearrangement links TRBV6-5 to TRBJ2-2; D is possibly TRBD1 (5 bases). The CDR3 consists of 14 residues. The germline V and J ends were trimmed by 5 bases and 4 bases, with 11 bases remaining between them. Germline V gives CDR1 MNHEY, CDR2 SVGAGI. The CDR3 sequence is CASSHQGSTGELFF. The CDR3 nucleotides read TGTGCCAGCAGTCATCAGGGCTCCACCGGGGAGCTGTTTTTT.

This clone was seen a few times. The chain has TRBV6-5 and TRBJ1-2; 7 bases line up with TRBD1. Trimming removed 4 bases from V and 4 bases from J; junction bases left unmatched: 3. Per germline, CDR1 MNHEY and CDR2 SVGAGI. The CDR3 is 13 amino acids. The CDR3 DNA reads TGTGCCAGCAGTTCCCCAGGGGGCTATGGCTACACCTTC. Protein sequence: CASSSPGGYGYTF.

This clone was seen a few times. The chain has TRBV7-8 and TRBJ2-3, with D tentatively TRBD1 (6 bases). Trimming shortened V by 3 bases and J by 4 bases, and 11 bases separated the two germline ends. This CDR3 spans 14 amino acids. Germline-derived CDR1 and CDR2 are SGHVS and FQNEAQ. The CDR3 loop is CASSLNRVSDTQYF. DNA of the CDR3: TGTGCCAGCAGCTTGAACAGGGTATCAGATACGCAGTATTTT.

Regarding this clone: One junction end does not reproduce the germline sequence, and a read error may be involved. The CDR3 region is CASAPFKDYGYTF. CDR3 DNA: TGTGCCAGCGCACCCTTCAAAGACTATGGCTACACCTTC. This chain uses TRBV18 with TRBJ1-2, with no clear D. The CDR3 loop spans 13 amino acids. CDR1 and CDR2 from the germline V gene are KGHSH and LQKENI.

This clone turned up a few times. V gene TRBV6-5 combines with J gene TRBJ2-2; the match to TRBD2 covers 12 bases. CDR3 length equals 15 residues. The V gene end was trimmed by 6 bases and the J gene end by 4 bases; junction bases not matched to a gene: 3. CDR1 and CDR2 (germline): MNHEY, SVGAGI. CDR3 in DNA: TGTGCCAGCAGCCGGACTAGCGGGGTCACCGGGGAGCTGTTTTTT. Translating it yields CASSRTSGVTGELFF.

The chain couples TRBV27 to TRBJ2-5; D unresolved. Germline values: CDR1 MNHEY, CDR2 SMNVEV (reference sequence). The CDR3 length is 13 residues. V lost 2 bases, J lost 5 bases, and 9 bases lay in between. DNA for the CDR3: TGTGCCAGCAGTTTAGGGGTCACGGAGACCCAGTACTTC. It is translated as CASSLGVTETQYF.

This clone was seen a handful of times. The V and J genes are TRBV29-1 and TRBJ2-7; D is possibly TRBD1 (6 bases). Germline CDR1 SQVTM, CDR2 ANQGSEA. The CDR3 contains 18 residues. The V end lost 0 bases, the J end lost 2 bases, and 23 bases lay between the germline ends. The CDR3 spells CSVEELKPGHKITYEQYF. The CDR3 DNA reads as TGCAGCGTTGAAGAATTGAAGCCGGGACACAAAATCACCTACGAGCAGTACTTC.

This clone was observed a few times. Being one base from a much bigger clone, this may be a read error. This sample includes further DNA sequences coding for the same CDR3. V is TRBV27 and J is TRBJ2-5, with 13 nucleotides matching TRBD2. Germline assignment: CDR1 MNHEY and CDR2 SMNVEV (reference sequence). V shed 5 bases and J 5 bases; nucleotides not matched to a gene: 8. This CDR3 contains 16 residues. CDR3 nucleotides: TGTGCCAGCAGTCGACTAGCGGGGGGACCGCGGGAGACCCAGTACTTC. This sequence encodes CASSRLAGGPRETQYF.

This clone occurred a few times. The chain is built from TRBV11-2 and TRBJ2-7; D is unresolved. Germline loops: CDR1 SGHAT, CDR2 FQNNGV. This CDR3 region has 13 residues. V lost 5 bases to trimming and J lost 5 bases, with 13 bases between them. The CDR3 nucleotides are TGTGCCAGCAGCCCATCATTAGGCAACGAGCAGTACTTC. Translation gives CASSPSLGNEQYF.

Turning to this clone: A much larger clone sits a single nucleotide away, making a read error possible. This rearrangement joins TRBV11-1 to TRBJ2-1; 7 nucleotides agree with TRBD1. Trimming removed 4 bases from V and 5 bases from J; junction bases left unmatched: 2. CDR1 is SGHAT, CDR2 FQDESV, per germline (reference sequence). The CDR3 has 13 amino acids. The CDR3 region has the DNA TGTGCCAGCAGCTCGGGACAGAACAATGAGCAGTTCTTC. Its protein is CASSSGQNNEQFF.